One sample yielded the 23 T cell receptor beta chains listed below, sequenced in a study of spatial heterogeneity in lung cancer. TCRdb re-called the 5' RACE reads with MiXCR, one entry per CDR3 protein. The repertoire holds just under 95,000 distinct CDR3 sequences, roughly 12% seen once, with about two fifths in the top ten. Time point of the sample: sample taken at primary tumor resection. Unsorted whole RNA from tumor, nontumor lung or frozen PBMC underwent sequencing. Sequencing used PBMCs, obtained at surgery. The receptor source for this set is a male donor with early-stage non-small cell lung cancer.

The chain carries TRBV4-3 and TRBJ1-2; 10 bases agree with TRBD1. The CDR3 is 16 amino acids. The V gene end was trimmed by 6 bases and the J gene end by 7 bases; junction bases not matched to a gene: 14. Germline V gives CDR1 LGHNA, CDR2 YSLEER. CDR3 in amino acids: CASSLAGQGVIGGYTF. The CDR3 DNA reads TGCGCCAGCAGTCTCGCTGGACAGGGGGTAATTGGTGGCTACACCTTC.

The chain links TRBV7-9 to TRBJ2-1, with D unclear. The CDR3 is 14 residues long. Trimming removed 3 bases from V and 5 bases from J, with 11 bases in between. CDR1 is SEHNR, CDR2 FQNEAQ, per germline (reference sequence). The CDR3: CASSLTLGNNEQFF. DNA of the CDR3: TGTGCCAGCAGCTTGACACTTGGAAACAATGAGCAGTTCTTC.

The J gene is TRBJ1-5, the V gene TRBV2, with D hard to call. Looked up from germline, CDR1 is SNHLY and CDR2 is FYNNEI. The CDR3 covers 14 residues. With 3 bases removed from V and 3 bases from J, the gap between germline ends came to 9 bases. CDR3 DNA: TGTGCCAGCAGTGATCGCAGGACCAATCAGCCCCAGCATTTT. Translation gives CASSDRRTNQPQHF.

The genes are TRBV12-3 or TRBV12-4 and TRBJ2-4, with D maybe TRBD1 (6 bases). The ends were cut back, 6 bases at V and 0 bases at J, with 12 bases in the middle. This CDR3 region has 15 residues. CDR3 in amino acids: CASSTTGLAKNIQYF. CDR3 nucleotides: TGTGCCAGCAGCACAACAGGGTTAGCCAAAAACATTCAGTACTTC.

J is TRBJ2-2 and V is TRBV28, with D hard to call. The germline V gene has CDR1 MDHEN and CDR2 SYDVKM. CDR3 length: 13 amino acids. V was pared by 3 bases and J by 4 bases, with 6 bases between. The CDR3 DNA is TGTGCCAGCAGTTTCCGATCCACCGGGGAGCTGTTTTTT. It yields the protein CASSFRSTGELFF.

This clonotype has at least ten counts. The chain couples TRBV10-3 to TRBJ2-7, with a tentative D call TRBD1 (6 bases). The CDR3 runs 14 residues. Germline lookup yields CDR1 ENHRY and CDR2 SYGVKD. V gave up 6 bases and J gave up 3 bases, with 15 bases separating them. CDR3 in DNA: TGTGCCATCAGCCAGGGAACAGGGAGCTACGAGCAGTACTTC. Protein: CAISQGTGSYEQYF.

The chain joins TRBV29-1 to TRBJ2-3, with 7 bases fitting TRBD2. This CDR3 has 15 residues. Looked up from germline, CDR1 is SQVTM and CDR2 is ANQGSEA. The trim removed 6 bases at V and 1 base at J, leaving 10 bases unmatched. The CDR3 sequence is CSVEGPSGRTDTQYF. The CDR3 nucleotides are TGCAGCGTAGAGGGTCCTAGCGGACGCACAGATACGCAGTATTTT.

This chain uses TRBV3-1 with TRBJ1-6, with unresolved D. The CDR3 is 12 residues long. V lost 3 bases to trimming and J lost 7 bases, with 4 bases between them. CDR1 and CDR2 (germline): LGHDT, YNNKEL (reference sequence). The CDR3 sequence: CASSQRNSPLHF. In DNA form, the CDR3 reads TGTGCCAGCAGCCAGAGGAATTCACCCCTCCACTTT.

This clonotype was recorded at least ten times. The chain couples TRBV10-3 to TRBJ2-3; possibly TRBD1 or TRBD2 for D (6 bases each). Per germline, CDR1 ENHRY and CDR2 SYGVKD. The CDR3 length is 14 residues. Trimming removed 4 bases at V and 5 bases at J, with 13 bases between. The CDR3 DNA is TGTGCCATCAGTGCGGGGGCTGGTAAAGATACGCAGTATTTT. Translation gives CAISAGAGKDTQYF.

This clonotype was observed at least ten times. This rearrangement joins TRBV5-5 to TRBJ1-1; a weak D match, TRBD1 (6 bases). CDR3 length: 15 amino acids. V lost 2 bases to trimming and J lost 2 bases, with 13 bases between them. CDR1 SGHKS and CDR2 YYEKEE come from the germline V gene (reference sequence). The CDR3: CASSFQGTANTEAFF. In nucleotides, the CDR3 is TGTGCCAGCAGCTTCCAGGGGACCGCTAACACTGAAGCTTTCTTT.

This clonotype appeared a few times. The chain couples TRBV27 to TRBJ2-3; perhaps TRBD2 as D (6 bases). The CDR3 runs 13 residues. Trimming pared 2 bases from V and 8 bases from J, leaving 11 bases between. Looked up from germline, CDR1 is MNHEY and CDR2 is SMNVEV (reference sequence). CDR3 residues: CASSLPGVGTQYF. CDR3 DNA sequence: TGTGCCAGCAGTTTACCGGGAGTTGGTACGCAGTATTTT.

The chain is built from TRBV10-3 and TRBJ1-4, with 9 bases aligning to TRBD1. The V gene's germline CDR1 is ENHRY and CDR2 SYGVKD. The CDR3 has 15 amino acids. V was pared by 3 bases and J by 4 bases, with 3 bases of the junction left unmatched. This chain's CDR3 is CAISEQGAINEKLFF. In DNA form, the CDR3 reads TGTGCCATCAGTGAACAGGGGGCGATTAATGAAAAACTGTTTTTT.

At least ten counts were recorded for this clonotype. The chain joins TRBV4-3 to TRBJ2-1; D perhaps matches TRBD1 (5 bases). The germline CDR1 and CDR2 sequences are LGHNA and YSLEER. Trimming removed 0 bases from V and 8 bases from J, with 11 bases in between. This CDR3 contains 14 residues. For the CDR3, the DNA is TGCGCCAGCAGCCAAGATTTCGAAGGGGATGAGCAGTTCTTC. This translates into CASSQDFEGDEQFF.

This clonotype was seen only a few times. The chain has TRBV11-2 and TRBJ1-1, with TRBD1 as a possible D gene (5 bases). There are 13 residues in the CDR3. The V end was cut by 1 base, the J end by 7 bases, with 10 bases between. Germline V gene sequence: CDR1 SGHAT, CDR2 FQNNGV. The CDR3: CASSLVQGLEAFF. CDR3 DNA: TGTGCCAGCAGCTTAGTTCAGGGCCTTGAAGCTTTCTTT.

The chain combines TRBV20-1 with TRBJ1-1; D not certain. Trimming removed 7 bases from V and 1 base from J, with 10 bases in between. This CDR3 comprises 12 residues. The germline V gene encodes CDR1 DFQATT and CDR2 SNEGSKA (reference sequence). The CDR3 is CSVPPGNTEAFF. CDR3 bases: TGCAGTGTCCCGCCAGGGAACACTGAAGCTTTCTTT.

Concerning this clonotype: At one boundary the junction diverges from the germline segment, which might be a read error. The CDR3 is CASSRSGTGLNEQFF. CDR3 DNA: TGTGCTAGCAGCCGCTCCGGGACAGGGTTAAATGAGCAGTTCTTC. This chain uses TRBV7-7 with TRBJ2-1; TRBD1 aligns across 9 bases. The CDR3 has 15 residues. Germline CDR1 and CDR2: SSHAT and FNYEAQ (reference sequence).

This chain links TRBV20-1 with TRBJ1-5; no reliable D call. V lost 1 base and J lost 3, with 13 bases in between. The CDR3 runs 15 residues. Germline V lookup: CDR1 DFQATT, CDR2 SNEGSKA (reference sequence). CDR3 loop: CSARVNWQDNQPQHF. For the CDR3, the DNA is TGCAGTGCTAGAGTAAATTGGCAGGACAATCAGCCCCAGCATTTT.

This clonotype was observed at least ten times. The CDR3 DNA reads as TGTGCCAGCAGCCTGAGGACTAGCGGGAGGGCCATCAATGAGCAGTTCTTC. It encodes CASSLRTSGRAINEQFF. The chain uses TRBV7-9 and TRBJ2-1, with 15 bases identical to TRBD2. The CDR3 has 17 amino acids. J lost 6 bases, V lost 5 bases, and 8 bases had no gene match. The germline V gene encodes CDR1 SEHNR and CDR2 FQNEAQ (reference sequence).

This clonotype was counted many times. The chain recombines TRBV6-5 with TRBJ2-7; D call uncertain. This CDR3 has 12 amino acids. V lost 6 bases, J lost 6 bases, and 12 bases lay in between. Germline V gene data show CDR1 as MNHEY and CDR2 as SVGAGI. As DNA, the CDR3 is TGTGCCAGCAGCCGAGAGAGGACCGAGCAGTACTTC. This encodes CASSRERTEQYF.

The chain uses TRBV18 and TRBJ2-7; tentative D call: TRBD2 (6 bases). Germline V gene data show CDR1 as KGHSH and CDR2 as LQKENI. This CDR3 region has 16 residues. Trimming took off 3 bases at V and 0 bases at J, with 15 bases between the two ends. As DNA, the CDR3 is TGTGCCAGCTCACCCAGAGGGGCGGGGAGCTCCTACGAGCAGTACTTC. Amino acids: CASSPRGAGSSYEQYF.

This clonotype appeared a few times. The rearrangement uses TRBV20-1 and TRBJ2-1; TRBD2 aligns across 7 bases. The CDR3 consists of 16 residues. Per germline, CDR1 DFQATT and CDR2 SNEGSKA (reference sequence). V lost 3 bases to trimming and J lost 0 bases; unmatched junction nucleotides: 8. The CDR3 spells CSARGLTSSSYNEQFF. The CDR3 coding sequence is TGCAGTGCTAGGGGACTAACTTCGAGCTCCTACAATGAGCAGTTCTTC.

This clonotype was detected once. V usage is TRBV20-1 and J usage is TRBJ2-7; 15 bases map to TRBD2. V was pared by 4 bases and J by 6 bases, with 13 bases of the junction left unmatched. CDR3 length: 17 amino acids. Per germline, CDR1 DFQATT and CDR2 SNEGSKA (reference sequence). The CDR3 sequence is CSATPGTSGRIFSEQYF. The CDR3, as DNA: TGCAGTGCTACCCCCGGGACTAGCGGGAGGATATTCTCCGAGCAGTACTTC.

The CDR3, as DNA: TGCGCCAGCAGCCAAGAGGGACTAGCGGGGAGGGCCCAGTTCTTC. It encodes CASSQEGLAGRAQFF. The chain is built from TRBV4-1 and TRBJ2-5; 13 bases fit TRBD2. The DNA end is more similar to TRBJ2-1, so the J call may be wrong. CDR1 MGHRA and CDR2 YSYEKL come from the germline V gene. The CDR3 has 15 amino acids.